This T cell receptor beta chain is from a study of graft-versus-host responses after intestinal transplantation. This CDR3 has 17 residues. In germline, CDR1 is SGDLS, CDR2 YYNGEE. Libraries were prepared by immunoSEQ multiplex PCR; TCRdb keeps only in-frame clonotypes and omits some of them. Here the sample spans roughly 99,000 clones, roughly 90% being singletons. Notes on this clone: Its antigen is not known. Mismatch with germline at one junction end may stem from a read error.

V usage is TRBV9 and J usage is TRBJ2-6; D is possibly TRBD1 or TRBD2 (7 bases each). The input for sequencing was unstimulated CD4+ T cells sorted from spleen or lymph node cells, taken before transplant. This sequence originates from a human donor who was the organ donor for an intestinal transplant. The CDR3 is CARSREGAISGANVLTF. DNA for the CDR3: TGTGCCCGCAGTAGGGAGGGGGCGATCTCTGGGGCCAACGTCCTGACTTTC.